These 3 T cell receptor beta chains were sequenced from one sample in a study of cytomegalovirus exposure and HLA in healthy donors. PCR primers comprised 60 Vbeta and 13 Jbeta primers. Sequenced by immunoSEQ multiplex PCR; TCRdb stores in-frame clones only, minus some. The sample has roughly 180,000 clones; around 80% are singletons. Material for sequencing was PBMCs. These TCRs come from a girl aged 2-9 years in good health and CMV-seropositive.

This sequence joins TRBV5-4 and TRBJ1-1; D ambiguous. Deletions cut 1 base from V and 9 bases from J, with 16 bases between. Germline lookup yields CDR1 SGHNT and CDR2 YYREEE (reference sequence). The CDR3 length is 14 residues. The CDR3 DNA follows: TGTGCCAGCAGCTTGCCGGGTACAATTCCGAAAGCTTTCTTT. It specifies CASSLPGTIPKAFF.

This chain links TRBV7-8 with TRBJ2-7; a weak D match, TRBD2 (5 bases). The germline gives CDR1 SGHVS, CDR2 FQNEAQ. The V end was cut by 5 bases, the J end by 2 bases, with 16 bases between. This CDR3 has 15 residues. The CDR3 region is CASSPASSGPYEQYF. The CDR3 nucleotides are TGTGCCAGCAGCCCAGCCAGCAGCGGCCCCTACGAGCAGTACTTC. The full variable domain, completed using reference TRBV7-8 and TRBJ2-7, is GAGVSQSPRYKVAKRGQDVALRCDPISGHVSLFWYQQALGQGPEFLTYFQNEAQLDKSGLPSDRFFAERPEGSVSTLKIQRTQQEDSAVYLCASSPASSGPYEQYFGPGTRLTVT.

J is TRBJ2-1 and V is TRBV19; 10 bases are shared with TRBD2. CDR1 is LNHDA, CDR2 SQIVND, per germline (reference sequence). The length of the CDR3 is 18 residues. V was pared by 3 bases and J by 1 base, with 9 bases of the junction left unmatched. This CDR3 is CASSIPSGGPHSYNEQFF. CDR3 DNA: TGTGCCAGTAGTATCCCTAGCGGGGGCCCTCATTCCTACAATGAGCAGTTCTTC.